This T cell receptor beta chain was sequenced during a study of T cells in Graves' hyperthyroidism and ophthalmopathy. RNA transcripts provided the source from which TCR beta CDR3 regions were amplified. The HTBI set primed first-round TCR CDR3 RT-PCR. MiXCR was run by TCRdb on the multiplex PCR reads, yielding one entry per CDR3 protein. In the table there are under 300,000 distinct CDR3 sequences, about 20% of which are singletons. This clonotype has just a few counts. The antigen is undetermined. General study findings and limits: The model anticipated ophthalmopathy a median approximately six months pre-onset.

The CDR3 is made up of 15 amino acids. Germline V gives CDR1 SGHVS, CDR2 FNYEAQ. Between the trimmed V and J ends, which lost 1 base and 6 bases, there was a span of 16 bases. The specimen sequenced was blood. The TCR was taken from a man aged 25-40 years with Graves' ophthalmopathy. The chain combines TRBV7-6 with TRBJ2-7, with D tentatively TRBD2 (6 bases). The DNA for the CDR3 is TGTGCCAGCAGCTTAGATTCGACTAGGAGCGCCGAGCAGTACTTC. It codes for CASSLDSTRSAEQYF.